These 9 T cell receptor beta chains originate from one sample sequenced in a study of T cells in Graves' hyperthyroidism and ophthalmopathy. Regions amplified from RNA transcripts were the TCR beta CDR3 regions. HTBI primers were the set used in a first-round RT-PCR of the TCR CDR3. TCRdb called the multiplex PCR reads again in MiXCR, with one record for every CDR3 protein. This table has roughly 360,000 distinct CDR3 sequences, 13% appearing once. The sample was blood. These receptors were obtained from a man between 25 and 39 years old with Graves' hyperthyroidism that later progressed to Graves' ophthalmopathy.

This clonotype was seen at least ten times. Here the CDR3 reads CASSLVRGLKGYTF. For the CDR3, the DNA is TGTGCCAGCAGCTTAGTGCGGGGGCTAAAAGGCTACACCTTC. The V and J genes are TRBV11-2 and TRBJ1-2; tentatively, D is TRBD1 (6 bases). The CDR3 covers 14 residues. The V end was cut by 1 base, the J end by 8 bases, with 14 bases between. Germline V gene lookup returns CDR1 SGHAT and CDR2 FQNNGV.

This clonotype was seen at least ten times. This chain joins TRBV7-9 and TRBJ2-1; D ambiguous. The CDR3 has 11 amino acids. The V end was cut by 4 bases, the J end by 8 bases, with 6 bases between. Germline CDR1 SEHNR, CDR2 FQNEAQ (reference sequence). The CDR3 DNA follows: TGTGCCAGCAGCTCTTACGATGAGCAGTTCTTC. It yields the protein CASSSYDEQFF.

This chain links TRBV6-6 with TRBJ1-5, with no clear D. V lost 2 bases and J lost 4, with 9 bases in between. This CDR3 contains 14 residues. Germline loops: CDR1 MNHNY, CDR2 SVGAGI (reference sequence). The CDR3 protein is CASSYGRVNQPQHF. CDR3 bases: TGTGCCAGCAGTTACGGTAGGGTAAATCAGCCCCAGCATTTT.

This clonotype was observed many times. CDR3 nucleotide sequence: TGCGCCAGCAGCTTCCAGTCGAACTATGGCTACACCTTC. Translation: CASSFQSNYGYTF. V gene TRBV5-1 combines with J gene TRBJ1-2; no clear D gene. CDR3 length: 13 residues. Trimming removed 2 bases at V and 2 bases at J, with 7 bases between. The germline gives CDR1 SGHRS, CDR2 YFSETQ.

This clonotype showed up many times. This chain connects TRBV7-9 to TRBJ2-3, with D possibly matching TRBD2 (6 bases). V lost 0 bases and J lost 4, with 8 bases in between. The V gene's germline CDR1 is SEHNR and CDR2 FQNEAQ (reference sequence). The CDR3 contains 14 residues. The CDR3 nucleotides are TGTGCCAGCAGCTTAGCCCCGGGAGCAGATACGCAGTATTTT. This gives the protein CASSLAPGADTQYF.

This clonotype was seen ten or more times. The gene calls are TRBV20-1 and TRBJ1-2, with 11 bases fitting TRBD1. This CDR3 contains 13 residues. Germline CDR1 DFQATT, CDR2 SNEGSKA (reference sequence). Unmatched junction bases numbered 5, after V lost 4 bases and J lost 7 bases. The CDR3 DNA reads TGCAGTGCTATCGGACAGGGGGCGGTTGGCTACACCTTC. It codes for CSAIGQGAVGYTF.

The sample holds many counts of this clonotype. The CDR3 nucleotides are TGTGCCAGCAGTGAATATCTCGAGGGCTACACCTTC. It translates to CASSEYLEGYTF. The chain joins TRBV6-1 to TRBJ1-2, with no clear D. Germline CDR1 MNHNS, CDR2 SASEGT. CDR3 length: 12 residues. The ends were cut back, 2 bases at V and 8 bases at J, with 9 bases in the middle.

In its sample, this clonotype was seen many times. The J gene is TRBJ1-6, the V gene TRBV11-1; no clear D gene. Germline V CDR1 and CDR2: SGHAT, FQDESV (reference sequence). The CDR3 has 15 residues. Trimming removed 4 bases at V and 3 bases at J, with 10 bases between. CDR3 sequence: CASSYSRGYNSPLHF. CDR3 DNA sequence: TGTGCCAGCAGCTACTCTCGGGGCTATAATTCACCCCTCCACTTT.

This clonotype was detected once. The chain employs TRBV4-1 and TRBJ2-5, with D tentatively TRBD1 or TRBD2 (5 bases each). The length of the CDR3 is 13 residues. CDR1 and CDR2 from the germline V gene are MGHRA and YSYEKL. The V end lost 3 bases, the J end lost 3 bases, and 8 bases lay between the germline ends. CDR3 DNA: TGCGCCAGCAGCCACGAGGGGAAAGAGACCCAGTACTTC. Its translation: CASSHEGKETQYF.